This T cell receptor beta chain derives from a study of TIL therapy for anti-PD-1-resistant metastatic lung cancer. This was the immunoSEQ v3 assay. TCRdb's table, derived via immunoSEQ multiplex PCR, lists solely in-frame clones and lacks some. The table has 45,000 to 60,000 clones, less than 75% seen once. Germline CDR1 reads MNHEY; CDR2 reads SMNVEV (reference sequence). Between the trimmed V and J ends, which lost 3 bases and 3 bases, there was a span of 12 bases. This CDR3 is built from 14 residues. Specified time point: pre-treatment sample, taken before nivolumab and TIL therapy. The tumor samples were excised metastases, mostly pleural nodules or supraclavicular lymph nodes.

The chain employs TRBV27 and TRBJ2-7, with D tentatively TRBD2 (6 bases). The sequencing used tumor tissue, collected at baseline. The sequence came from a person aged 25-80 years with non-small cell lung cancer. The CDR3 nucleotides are TGTGCCAGCAGTTTTTTCCCGGGAGTCTACGAGCAGTACTTC. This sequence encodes CASSFFPGVYEQYF.